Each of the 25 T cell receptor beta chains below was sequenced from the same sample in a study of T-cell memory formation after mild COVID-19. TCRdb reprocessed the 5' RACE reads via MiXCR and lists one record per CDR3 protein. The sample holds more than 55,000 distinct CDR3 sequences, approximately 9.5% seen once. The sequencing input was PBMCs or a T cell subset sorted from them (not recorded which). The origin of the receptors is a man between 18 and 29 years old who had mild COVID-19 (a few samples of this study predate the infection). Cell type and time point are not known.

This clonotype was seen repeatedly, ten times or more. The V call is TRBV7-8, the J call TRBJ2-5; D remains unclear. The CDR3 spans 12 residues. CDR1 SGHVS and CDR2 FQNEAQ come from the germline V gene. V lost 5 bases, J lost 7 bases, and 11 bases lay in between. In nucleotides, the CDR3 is TGTGCCAGCAGCCACCCCTGGGGGACCCAGTACTTC. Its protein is CASSHPWGTQYF.

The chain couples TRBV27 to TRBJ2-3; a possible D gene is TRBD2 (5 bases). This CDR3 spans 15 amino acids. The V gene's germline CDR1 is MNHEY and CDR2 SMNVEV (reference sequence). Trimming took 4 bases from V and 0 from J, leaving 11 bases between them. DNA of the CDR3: TGTGCCAGCAGTTCGAGGGATTCTAGCACAGATACGCAGTATTTT. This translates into CASSSRDSSTDTQYF.

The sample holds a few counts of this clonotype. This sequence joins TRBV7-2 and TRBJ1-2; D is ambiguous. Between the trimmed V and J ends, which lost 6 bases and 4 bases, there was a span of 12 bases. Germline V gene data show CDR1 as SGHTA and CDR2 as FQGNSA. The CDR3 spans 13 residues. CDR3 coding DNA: TGTGCCAGCAGTCAAGACATGTCCTATGGCTACACCTTC. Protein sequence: CASSQDMSYGYTF. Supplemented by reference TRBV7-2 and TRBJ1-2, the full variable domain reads GAGVSQSPSNKVTEKGKDVELRCDPISGHTALYWYRQSLGQGLEFLIYFQGNSAPDKSGLPSDRFSAERTGGSVSTLTIQRTQQEDSAVYLCASSQDMSYGYTFGSGTRLTVV.

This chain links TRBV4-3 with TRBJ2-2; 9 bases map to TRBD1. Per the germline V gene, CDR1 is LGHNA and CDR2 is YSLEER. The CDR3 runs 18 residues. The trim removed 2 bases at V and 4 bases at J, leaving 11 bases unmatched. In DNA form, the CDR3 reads TGCGCCAGCAGCCAAAAAAAGGGCACAGGGGGCACCACCGGGGAGCTGTTTTTT. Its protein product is CASSQKKGTGGTTGELFF.

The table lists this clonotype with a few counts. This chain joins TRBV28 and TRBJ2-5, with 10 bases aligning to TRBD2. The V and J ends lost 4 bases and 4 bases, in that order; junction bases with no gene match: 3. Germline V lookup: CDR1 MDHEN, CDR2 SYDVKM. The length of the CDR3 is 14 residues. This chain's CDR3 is CASSSSGGGETQYF. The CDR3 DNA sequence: TGTGCCAGCAGTTCTAGCGGGGGAGGAGAGACCCAGTACTTC. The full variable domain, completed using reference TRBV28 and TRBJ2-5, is DVKVTQSSRYLVKRTGEKVFLECVQDMDHENMFWYRQDPGLGLRLIYFSYDVKMKEKGDIPEGYSVSREKKERFSLILESASTNQTSMYLCASSSSGGGETQYFGPGTRLLVL.

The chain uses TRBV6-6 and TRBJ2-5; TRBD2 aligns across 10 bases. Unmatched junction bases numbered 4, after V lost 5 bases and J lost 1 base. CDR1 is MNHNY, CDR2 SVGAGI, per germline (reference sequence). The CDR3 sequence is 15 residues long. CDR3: CASSGPSGSQETQYF. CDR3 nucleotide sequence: TGTGCCAGCAGTGGGCCTAGCGGGAGCCAAGAGACCCAGTACTTC.

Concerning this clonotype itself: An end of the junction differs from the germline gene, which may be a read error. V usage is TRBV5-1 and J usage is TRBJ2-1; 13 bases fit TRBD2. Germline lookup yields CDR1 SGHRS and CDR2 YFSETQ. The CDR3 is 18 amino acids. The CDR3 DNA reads TGCTCCAGCAGCACCGGGACTAGCGGGAAGAGCTCCTACAATGAGCAGTTCTTC. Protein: CSSSTGTSGKSSYNEQFF.

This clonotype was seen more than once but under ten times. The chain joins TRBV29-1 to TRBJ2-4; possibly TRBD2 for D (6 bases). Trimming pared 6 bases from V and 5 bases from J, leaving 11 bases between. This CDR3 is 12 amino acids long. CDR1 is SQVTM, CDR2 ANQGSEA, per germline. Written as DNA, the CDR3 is TGCAGCGTGCGGGATTTCGAAAACATTCAGTACTTC. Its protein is CSVRDFENIQYF.

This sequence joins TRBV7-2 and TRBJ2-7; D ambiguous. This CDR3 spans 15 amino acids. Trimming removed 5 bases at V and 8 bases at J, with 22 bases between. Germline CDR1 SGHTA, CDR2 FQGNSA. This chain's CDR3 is CASSNALGGTLKQYF. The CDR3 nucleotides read TGTGCCAGCAGCAACGCCTTGGGCGGAACGTTGAAGCAGTACTTC.

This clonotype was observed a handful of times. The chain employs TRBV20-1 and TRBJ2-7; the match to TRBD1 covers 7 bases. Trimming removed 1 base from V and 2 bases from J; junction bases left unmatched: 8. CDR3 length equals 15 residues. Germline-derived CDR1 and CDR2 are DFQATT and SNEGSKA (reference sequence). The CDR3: CSARGLGDSPYEQYF. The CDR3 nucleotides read TGCAGTGCTAGAGGTTTGGGGGACAGCCCCTACGAGCAGTACTTC.

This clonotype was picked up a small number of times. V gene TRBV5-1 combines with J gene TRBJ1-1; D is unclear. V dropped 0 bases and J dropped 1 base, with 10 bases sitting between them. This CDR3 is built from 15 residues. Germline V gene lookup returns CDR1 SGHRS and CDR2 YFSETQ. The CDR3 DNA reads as TGCGCCAGCAGCTTGGCCTCCCCCCGGAACACTGAAGCTTTCTTT. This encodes CASSLASPRNTEAFF.

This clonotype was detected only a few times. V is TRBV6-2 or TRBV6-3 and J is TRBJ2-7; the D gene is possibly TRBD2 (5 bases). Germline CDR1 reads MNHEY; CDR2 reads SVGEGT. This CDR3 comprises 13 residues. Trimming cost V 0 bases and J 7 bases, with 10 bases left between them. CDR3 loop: CASSYSGNREQYV. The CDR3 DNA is TGTGCCAGCAGTTACTCCGGGAATAGGGAGCAGTACGTC.

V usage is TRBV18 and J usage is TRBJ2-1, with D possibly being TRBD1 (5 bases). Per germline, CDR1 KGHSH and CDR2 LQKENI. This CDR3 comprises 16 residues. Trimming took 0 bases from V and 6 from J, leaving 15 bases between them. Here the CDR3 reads CASSPPLRGTGNEQFF. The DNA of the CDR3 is TGTGCCAGCTCACCACCGTTAAGGGGTACAGGCAATGAGCAGTTCTTC.

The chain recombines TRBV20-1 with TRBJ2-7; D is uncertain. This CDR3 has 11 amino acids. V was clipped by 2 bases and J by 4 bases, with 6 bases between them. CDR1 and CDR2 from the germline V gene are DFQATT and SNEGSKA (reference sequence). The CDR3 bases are TGCAGTGCTAGAAACGGTTACGAGCAGTACGTC. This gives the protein CSARNGYEQYV.

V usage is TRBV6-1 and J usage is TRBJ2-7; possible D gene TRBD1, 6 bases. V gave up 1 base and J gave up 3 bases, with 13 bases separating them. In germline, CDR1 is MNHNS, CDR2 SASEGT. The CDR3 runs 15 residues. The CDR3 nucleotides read TGTGCCAGCAGTGAAGGGAGGACAGAGTTCTACGAGCAGTACTTC. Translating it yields CASSEGRTEFYEQYF.

For the CDR3, the DNA is TGTGCCAGCGGTGAGGCGGTCGACACTGAAGCTTTCTTT. It codes for CASGEAVDTEAFF. J is TRBJ1-1 and V is TRBV7-3, with D unresolved. V lost 8 bases to trimming and J lost 3 bases, with 13 bases between them. There are 13 residues in the CDR3. Germline V gene lookup returns CDR1 SGHTA and CDR2 FQGTGA.

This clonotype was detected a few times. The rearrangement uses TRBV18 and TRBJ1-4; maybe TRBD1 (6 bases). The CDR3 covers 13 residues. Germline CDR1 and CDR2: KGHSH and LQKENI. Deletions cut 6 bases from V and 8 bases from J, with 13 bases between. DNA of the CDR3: TGTGCCAGCTCGCGTTCCGGGACAGAAAAACTGTTTTTT. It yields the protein CASSRSGTEKLFF.

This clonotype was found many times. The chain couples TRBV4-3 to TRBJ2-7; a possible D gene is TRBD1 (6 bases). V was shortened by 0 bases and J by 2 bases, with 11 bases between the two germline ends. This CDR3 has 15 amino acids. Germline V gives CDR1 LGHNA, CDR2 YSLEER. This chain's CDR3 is CASSQDLRTAYEQYV. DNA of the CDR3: TGCGCCAGCAGCCAAGATCTCAGGACAGCCTACGAGCAGTACGTC.

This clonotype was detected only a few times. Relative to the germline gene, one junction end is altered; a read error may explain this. The CDR3 DNA reads TGTGCCAGCAGGGAAGAGACCCAGTACTTC. It specifies CASREETQYF. V gene TRBV2 combines with J gene TRBJ2-5, with D uncertain. The CDR3 sequence is 10 residues long. Germline V gene lookup returns CDR1 SNHLY and CDR2 FYNNEI.

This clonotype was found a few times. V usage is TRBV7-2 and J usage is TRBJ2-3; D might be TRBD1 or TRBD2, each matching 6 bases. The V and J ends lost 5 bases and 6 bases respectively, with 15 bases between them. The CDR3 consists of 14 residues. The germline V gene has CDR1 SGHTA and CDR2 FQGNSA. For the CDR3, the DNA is TGTGCCAGCAGCCTGTCTGACGGGGGCGATACGCAGTATTTT. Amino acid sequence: CASSLSDGGDTQYF.

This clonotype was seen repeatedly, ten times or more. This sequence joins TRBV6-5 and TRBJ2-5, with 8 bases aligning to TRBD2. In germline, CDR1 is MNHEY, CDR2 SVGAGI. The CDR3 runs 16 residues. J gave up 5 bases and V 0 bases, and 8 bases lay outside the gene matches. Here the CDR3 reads CASSYSSGGNGETQYF. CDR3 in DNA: TGTGCCAGCAGTTACTCCTCGGGGGGGAACGGCGAGACCCAGTACTTC.

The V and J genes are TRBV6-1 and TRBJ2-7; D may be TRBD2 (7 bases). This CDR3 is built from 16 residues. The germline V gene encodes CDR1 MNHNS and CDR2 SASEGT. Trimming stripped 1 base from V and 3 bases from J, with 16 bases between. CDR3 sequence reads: CASSEDAGRGYYEQYV. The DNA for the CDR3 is TGTGCCAGCAGTGAAGATGCGGGGAGGGGGTACTACGAGCAGTACGTC.

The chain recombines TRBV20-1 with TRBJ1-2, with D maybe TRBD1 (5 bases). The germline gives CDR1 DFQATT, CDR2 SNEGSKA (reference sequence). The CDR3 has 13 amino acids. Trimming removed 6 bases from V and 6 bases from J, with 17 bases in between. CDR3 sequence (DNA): TGCAGTGCCTCGGGGCTGCGATGGGATGGCTACACCTTC. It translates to CSASGLRWDGYTF.

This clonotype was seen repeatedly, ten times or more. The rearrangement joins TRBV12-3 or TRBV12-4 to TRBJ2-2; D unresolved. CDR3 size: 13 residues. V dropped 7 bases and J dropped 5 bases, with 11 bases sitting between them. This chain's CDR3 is CASINYQTGELFF. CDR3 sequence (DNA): TGTGCCAGCATCAACTACCAAACCGGGGAGCTGTTTTTT.

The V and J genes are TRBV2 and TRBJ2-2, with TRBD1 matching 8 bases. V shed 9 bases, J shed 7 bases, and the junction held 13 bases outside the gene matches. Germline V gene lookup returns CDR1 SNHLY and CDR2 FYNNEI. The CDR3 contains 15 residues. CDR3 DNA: TGTGCCAGTTCGCGACAGGGGCCAAGGGTCGGGGAGCTGTTTTTT. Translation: CASSRQGPRVGELFF. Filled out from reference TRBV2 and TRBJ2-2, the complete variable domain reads EPEVTQTPSHQVTQMGQEVILRCVPISNHLYFYWYRQILGQKVEFLVSFYNNEISEKSEIFDDQFSVERPDGSNFTLKIRSTKLEDSAMYFCASSRQGPRVGELFFGEGSRLTVL.